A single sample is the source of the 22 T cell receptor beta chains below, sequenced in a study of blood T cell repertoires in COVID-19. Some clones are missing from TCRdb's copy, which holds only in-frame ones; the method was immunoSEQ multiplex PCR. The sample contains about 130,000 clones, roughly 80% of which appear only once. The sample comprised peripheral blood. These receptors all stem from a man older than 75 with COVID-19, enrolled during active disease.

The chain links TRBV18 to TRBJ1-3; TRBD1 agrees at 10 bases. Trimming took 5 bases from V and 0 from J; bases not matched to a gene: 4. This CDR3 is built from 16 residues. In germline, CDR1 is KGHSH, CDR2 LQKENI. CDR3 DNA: TGTGCCAGCTCATCCGGACAGGGGGGCTCTGGAAACACCATATATTTT. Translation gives CASSSGQGGSGNTIYF.

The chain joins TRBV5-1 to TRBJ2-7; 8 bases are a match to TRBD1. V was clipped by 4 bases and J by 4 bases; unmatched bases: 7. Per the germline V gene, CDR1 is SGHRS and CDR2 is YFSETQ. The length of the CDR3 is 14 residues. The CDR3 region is CASSETGTGYEQYF. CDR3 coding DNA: TGCGCCAGCAGCGAAACCGGGACAGGATACGAGCAGTACTTC.

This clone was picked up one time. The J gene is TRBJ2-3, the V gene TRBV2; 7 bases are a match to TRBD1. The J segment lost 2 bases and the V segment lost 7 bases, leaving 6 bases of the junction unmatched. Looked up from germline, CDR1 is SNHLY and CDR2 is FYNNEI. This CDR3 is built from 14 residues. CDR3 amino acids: CASTWDSSTDTQYF. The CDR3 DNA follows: TGTGCCAGCACCTGGGACAGTTCCACAGATACGCAGTATTTT.

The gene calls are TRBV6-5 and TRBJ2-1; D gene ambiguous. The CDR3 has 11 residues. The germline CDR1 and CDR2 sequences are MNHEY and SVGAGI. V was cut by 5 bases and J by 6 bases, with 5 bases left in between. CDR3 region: CASSPFNEQFF. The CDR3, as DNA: TGTGCCAGCAGTCCATTCAATGAGCAGTTCTTC.

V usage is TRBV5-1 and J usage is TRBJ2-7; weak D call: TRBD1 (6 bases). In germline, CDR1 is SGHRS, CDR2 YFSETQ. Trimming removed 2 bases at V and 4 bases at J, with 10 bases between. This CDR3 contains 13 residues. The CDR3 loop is CASSFLDSYEQYF. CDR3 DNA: TGCGCCAGCAGCTTCCTGGACAGTTACGAGCAGTACTTC.

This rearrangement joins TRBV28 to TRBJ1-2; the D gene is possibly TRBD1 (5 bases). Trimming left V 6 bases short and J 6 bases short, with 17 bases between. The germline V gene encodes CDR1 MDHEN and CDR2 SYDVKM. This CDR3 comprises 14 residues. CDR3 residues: CASSFNPPRDGYTF. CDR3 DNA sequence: TGTGCCAGCAGCTTTAATCCGCCCAGGGATGGCTACACCTTC.

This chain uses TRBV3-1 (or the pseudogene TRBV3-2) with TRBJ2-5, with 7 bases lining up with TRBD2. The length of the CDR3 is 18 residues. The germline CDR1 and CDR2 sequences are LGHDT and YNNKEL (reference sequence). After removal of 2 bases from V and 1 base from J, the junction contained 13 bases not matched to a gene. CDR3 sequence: CASSQPDPYRGSQETQYF. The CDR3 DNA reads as TGTGCCAGCAGCCAACCGGACCCGTATCGCGGGAGCCAAGAGACCCAGTACTTC.

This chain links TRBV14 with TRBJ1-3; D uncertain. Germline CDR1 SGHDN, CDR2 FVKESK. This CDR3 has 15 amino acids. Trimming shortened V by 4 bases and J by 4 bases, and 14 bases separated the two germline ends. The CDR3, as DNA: TGTGCCAGCAGCCCCCTCCTCGGGATAGGAAACACCATATATTTT. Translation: CASSPLLGIGNTIYF.

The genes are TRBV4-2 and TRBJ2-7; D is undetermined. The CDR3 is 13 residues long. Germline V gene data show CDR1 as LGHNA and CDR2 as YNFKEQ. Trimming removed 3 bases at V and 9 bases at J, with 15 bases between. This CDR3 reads CASSQPLESRQYF. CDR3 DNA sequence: TGTGCCAGCAGCCAGCCGCTAGAGAGCCGGCAGTACTTC.

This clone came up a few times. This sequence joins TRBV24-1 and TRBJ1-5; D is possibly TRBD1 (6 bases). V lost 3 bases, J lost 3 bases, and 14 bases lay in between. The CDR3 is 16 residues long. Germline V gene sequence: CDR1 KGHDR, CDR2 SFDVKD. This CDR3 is CATSDPGADINQPQHF. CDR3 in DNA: TGTGCCACCAGTGATCCAGGGGCAGACATCAATCAGCCCCAGCATTTT.

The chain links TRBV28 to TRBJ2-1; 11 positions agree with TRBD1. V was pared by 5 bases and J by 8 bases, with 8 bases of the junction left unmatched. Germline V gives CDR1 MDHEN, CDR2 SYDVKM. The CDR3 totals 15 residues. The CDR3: CASSPGQGVQDEQFF. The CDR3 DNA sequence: TGTGCCAGCAGTCCGGGACAGGGGGTTCAGGATGAGCAGTTCTTC.

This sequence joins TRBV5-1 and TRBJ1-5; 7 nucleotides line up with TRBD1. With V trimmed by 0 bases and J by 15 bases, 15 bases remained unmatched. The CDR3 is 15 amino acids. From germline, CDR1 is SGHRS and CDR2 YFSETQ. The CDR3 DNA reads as TGCGCCAGCAGCTTGGCCCGGACAGACGGAGCAGGGGGGCATTTT. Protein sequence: CASSLARTDGAGGHF. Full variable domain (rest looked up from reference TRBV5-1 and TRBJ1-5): KAGVTQTPRYLIKTRGQQVTLSCSPISGHRSVSWYQQTPGQGLQFLFEYFSETQRNKGNFPGRFSGRQFSNSRSEMNVSTLELGDSALYLCASSLARTDGAGGHFGDGTRLSIL.

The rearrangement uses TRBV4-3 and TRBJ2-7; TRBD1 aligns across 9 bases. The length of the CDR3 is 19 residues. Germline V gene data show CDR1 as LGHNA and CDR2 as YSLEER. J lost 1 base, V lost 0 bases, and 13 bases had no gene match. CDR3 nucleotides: TGCGCCAGCAGCCAAGATTCCTTGGGACAGGGAGAATGGTCCTACGAGCAGTACTTC. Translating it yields CASSQDSLGQGEWSYEQYF.

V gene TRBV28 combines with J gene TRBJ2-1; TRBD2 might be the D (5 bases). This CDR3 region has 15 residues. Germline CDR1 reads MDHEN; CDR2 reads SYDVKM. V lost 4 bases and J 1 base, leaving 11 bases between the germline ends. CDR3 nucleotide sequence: TGTGCCAGCAGTTCCTCGAGGAGGTCCTACAATGAGCAGTTCTTC. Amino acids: CASSSSRRSYNEQFF.

The CDR3 nucleotides are TGTGCCACCAGCAGAGATCAGGGGAAGGACGAGCAGTACTTC. Its translation: CATSRDQGKDEQYF. The V call is TRBV15, the J call TRBJ2-7, with a weak D call TRBD1 (6 bases). Looked up from germline, CDR1 is LNHNV and CDR2 is YYDKDF (reference sequence). The CDR3 sequence is 14 residues long. Trimming cost V 0 bases and J 5 bases, with 11 bases left between them. Variable domain in full (rest from reference TRBV15 and TRBJ2-7): DAMVIQNPRYQVTQFGKPVTLSCSQTLNHNVMYWYQQKSSQAPKLLFHYYDKDFNNEADTPDNFQSRRPNTSFCFLDIRSPGLGDTAMYLCATSRDQGKDEQYFGPGTRLTVT.

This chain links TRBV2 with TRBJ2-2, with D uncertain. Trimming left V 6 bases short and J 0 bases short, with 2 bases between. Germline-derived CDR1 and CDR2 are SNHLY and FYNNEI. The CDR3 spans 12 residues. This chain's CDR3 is CASSANTGELFF. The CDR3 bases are TGTGCCAGCAGCGCGAACACCGGGGAGCTGTTTTTT.

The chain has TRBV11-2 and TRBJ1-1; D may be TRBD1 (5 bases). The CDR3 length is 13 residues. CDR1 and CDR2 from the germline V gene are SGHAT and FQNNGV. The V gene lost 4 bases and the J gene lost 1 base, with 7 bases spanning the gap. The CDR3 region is CASSSTANTEAFF. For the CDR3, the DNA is TGTGCCAGCAGCTCGACAGCGAACACTGAAGCTTTCTTT.

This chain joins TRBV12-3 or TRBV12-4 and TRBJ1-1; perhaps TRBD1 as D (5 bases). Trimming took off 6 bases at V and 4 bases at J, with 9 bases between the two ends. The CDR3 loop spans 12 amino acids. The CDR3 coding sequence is TGTGCCAGCAGAAAACAGGTCACTGAAGCTTTCTTT. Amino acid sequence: CASRKQVTEAFF.

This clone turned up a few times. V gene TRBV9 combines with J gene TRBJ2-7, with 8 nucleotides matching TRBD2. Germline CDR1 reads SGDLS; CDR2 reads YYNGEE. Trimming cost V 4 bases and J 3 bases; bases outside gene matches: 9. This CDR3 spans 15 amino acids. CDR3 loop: CASSPSGLGDYEQYF. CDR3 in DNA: TGTGCCAGCAGCCCCTCGGGACTAGGGGACTACGAGCAGTACTTC.

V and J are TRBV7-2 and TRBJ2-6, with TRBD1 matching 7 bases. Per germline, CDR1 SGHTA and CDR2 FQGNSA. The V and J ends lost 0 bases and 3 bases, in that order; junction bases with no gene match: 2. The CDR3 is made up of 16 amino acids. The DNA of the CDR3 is TGTGCCAGCAGCTTAGCAGGGGACAGTGGGGCCAACGTCCTGACTTTC. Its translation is CASSLAGDSGANVLTF.

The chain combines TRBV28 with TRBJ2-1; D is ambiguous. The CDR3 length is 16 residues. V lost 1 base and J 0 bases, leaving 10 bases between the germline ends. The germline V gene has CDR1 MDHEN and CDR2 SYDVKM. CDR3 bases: TGTGCCAGCAGTTTATTCGAGGCCACCTCCTACAATGAGCAGTTCTTC. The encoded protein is CASSLFEATSYNEQFF.

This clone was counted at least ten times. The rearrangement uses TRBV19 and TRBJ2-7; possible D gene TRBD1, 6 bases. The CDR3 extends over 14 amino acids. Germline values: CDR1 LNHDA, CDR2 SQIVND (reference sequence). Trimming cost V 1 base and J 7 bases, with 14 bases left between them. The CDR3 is CASSIGGTSLEQYF. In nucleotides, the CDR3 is TGTGCCAGTAGTATAGGTGGGACATCGTTGGAGCAGTACTTC.